The 30 T cell receptor beta chains below were found in one sample sequenced in a study of cytomegalovirus exposure and HLA in healthy donors. The PCR ran on 60 Vbeta and 13 Jbeta primers. Assay: immunoSEQ multiplex PCR; the TCRdb copy retains only in-frame clones and omits some. Here the sample spans 85,000 to 120,000 clones, 71% being singletons. Material for sequencing was PBMCs. The source is a female donor in good health and CMV-seronegative.

The CDR3 spells CATSRARMEQYF. The CDR3 DNA reads TGTGCCACCAGCAGAGCCAGGATGGAGCAGTACTTC. This chain joins TRBV15 and TRBJ2-7; D is unclear. V lost 1 base to trimming and J lost 7 bases, with 8 bases between them. CDR1 and CDR2 from the germline V gene are LNHNV and YYDKDF (reference sequence). This CDR3 is 12 amino acids long.

The rearrangement links TRBV6-4 to TRBJ2-1; 8 nucleotides match TRBD2. The CDR3 has 16 residues. With V trimmed by 0 bases and J by 0 bases, 1 base remained unmatched. Germline loops: CDR1 MRHNA, CDR2 SNTAGT. The CDR3 region has the DNA TGTGCCAGCAGTGACTCTGGGACTAGCTCCTACAATGAGCAGTTCTTC. This encodes CASSDSGTSSYNEQFF.

The genes are TRBV6-1 and TRBJ1-1; a possible D gene is TRBD1 (5 bases). The germline V gene encodes CDR1 MNHNS and CDR2 SASEGT. Trimming took 5 bases from V and 0 from J, leaving 7 bases between them. The CDR3 totals 13 residues. Here the CDR3 reads CASSSGVNTEAFF. The CDR3 DNA reads TGTGCCAGCAGTTCGGGGGTGAACACTGAAGCTTTCTTT.

J is TRBJ2-3 and V is TRBV5-1, with 9 bases identical to TRBD2. Germline V lookup: CDR1 SGHRS, CDR2 YFSETQ. The CDR3 loop spans 15 amino acids. With V trimmed by 0 bases and J by 4 bases, 3 bases remained unmatched. The CDR3 sequence: CASSLAASGADTQYF. The CDR3 DNA follows: TGCGCCAGCAGCTTGGCGGCTAGCGGGGCAGATACGCAGTATTTT.

The gene calls are TRBV28 and TRBJ2-4; D remains unclear. Between the trimmed V and J ends, which lost 5 bases and 2 bases, there was a span of 10 bases. The CDR3 totals 14 residues. CDR1 is MDHEN, CDR2 SYDVKM, per germline. DNA of the CDR3: TGTGCCAGCAGTATTCCAGAAACCAAAAACATTCAGTACTTC. Its translation is CASSIPETKNIQYF.

The rearrangement uses TRBV6-5 and TRBJ2-1; weak D call: TRBD1 (6 bases). The length of the CDR3 is 15 residues. V was shortened by 6 bases and J by 1 base, with 13 bases between the two germline ends. The germline CDR1 and CDR2 sequences are MNHEY and SVGAGI. In DNA, the CDR3 is TGTGCCAGCAGCTCAACAGGGAATTCCTACAATGAGCAGTTCTTC. Protein sequence: CASSSTGNSYNEQFF.

The rearrangement uses TRBV28 and TRBJ2-2; 8 bases line up with TRBD2. The CDR3 has 15 amino acids. CDR1 and CDR2 (germline): MDHEN, SYDVKM. The trim removed 4 bases at V and 4 bases at J, leaving 5 bases unmatched. The CDR3 region is CASSWSGGFTGELFF. CDR3 sequence (DNA): TGTGCCAGCAGTTGGAGCGGGGGCTTCACCGGGGAGCTGTTTTTT.

The chain uses TRBV11-3 and TRBJ1-2; possibly TRBD1 for D (5 bases). Trimming cost V 4 bases and J 6 bases, with 12 bases left between them. Per the germline V gene, CDR1 is SGHNT and CDR2 is YENEEA. This CDR3 region has 13 residues. The CDR3 here is CASSSPLGDGYTF. CDR3 DNA sequence: TGTGCCAGCAGCTCCCCCTTAGGGGATGGCTACACCTTC. The full variable domain, completed using reference TRBV11-3 and TRBJ1-2, is EAGVVQSPRYKIIEKKQPVAFWCNPISGHNTLYWYLQNLGQGPELLIRYENEEAVDDSQLPKDRFSAERLKGVDSTLKIQPAELGDSAVYLCASSSPLGDGYTFGSGTRLTVV.

Here the CDR3 reads CAIRGPGQGAVGDSYEQYF. In DNA form, the CDR3 reads TGTGCCATCAGGGGCCCGGGACAGGGGGCTGTGGGGGATTCCTACGAGCAGTACTTC. The gene calls are TRBV10-3 and TRBJ2-7; TRBD1 aligns across 12 bases. The V segment lost 6 bases and the J segment 1 base; nucleotides outside the gene matches: 16. Germline CDR1 reads ENHRY; CDR2 reads SYGVKD. This CDR3 is built from 19 residues.

The chain uses TRBV7-2 and TRBJ2-5; 9 bases fit TRBD2. Germline assignment: CDR1 SGHTA and CDR2 FQGNSA. The CDR3 covers 16 residues. The V segment lost 6 bases and the J segment 9 bases; nucleotides outside the gene matches: 17. DNA for the CDR3: TGTGCCAGCAGTTTCCCTAGCGGGAAGGCGGGGGTGGCCCAGTACTTC. Translating gives CASSFPSGKAGVAQYF. Complete variable domain (other parts from reference TRBV7-2 and TRBJ2-5): GAGVSQSPSNKVTEKGKDVELRCDPISGHTALYWYRQSLGQGLEFLIYFQGNSAPDKSGLPSDRFSAERTGGSVSTLTIQRTQQEDSAVYLCASSFPSGKAGVAQYFGPGTRLLVL.

The J gene is TRBJ1-4, the V gene TRBV28; 8 positions match TRBD1. V gave up 3 bases and J gave up 7 bases; unmatched junction bases: 7. Germline CDR1 reads MDHEN; CDR2 reads SYDVKM. The CDR3 covers 15 residues. The chain's CDR3 is CASSLVTGGSEKLFF. The DNA of the CDR3 is TGTGCCAGCAGTTTGGTCACAGGGGGGTCTGAAAAACTGTTTTTT.

The chain joins TRBV9 to TRBJ2-1; TRBD2 aligns across 11 bases. Germline lookup yields CDR1 SGDLS and CDR2 YYNGEE. The CDR3 contains 14 residues. With V trimmed by 5 bases and J by 10 bases, 8 bases remained unmatched. This CDR3 is CASSGLAGGGEQFF. The CDR3 DNA sequence: TGTGCCAGCAGTGGCCTAGCGGGAGGCGGGGAGCAGTTCTTC.

The rearrangement links TRBV7-8 to TRBJ2-6, with D perhaps TRBD2 (6 bases). V was pared by 4 bases and J by 0 bases, with 10 bases between. CDR3 length equals 16 residues. Germline V gene sequence: CDR1 SGHVS, CDR2 FQNEAQ. The CDR3 loop is CASSWTTSSGANVLTF. In nucleotides, the CDR3 is TGTGCCAGCAGCTGGACGACTAGCTCTGGGGCCAACGTCCTGACTTTC.

The V and J genes are TRBV5-4 and TRBJ2-5; no definite D call. V lost 9 bases to trimming and J lost 0 bases, with 12 bases between them. The germline gives CDR1 SGHNT, CDR2 YYREEE (reference sequence). The CDR3 loop spans 13 amino acids. The CDR3 sequence is CAMQGTDQETQYF. DNA for the CDR3: TGTGCCATGCAAGGAACAGACCAAGAGACCCAGTACTTC.

Only one count was recorded for this clone. The chain uses TRBV5-1 and TRBJ2-2; TRBD1 might be the D (6 bases). CDR1 is SGHRS, CDR2 YFSETQ, per germline. The CDR3 contains 15 residues. With 4 bases removed from V and 1 base from J, the gap between germline ends came to 11 bases. The CDR3 DNA is TGCGCCAGCAGCACCAGCAGGGGGAACACCGGGGAGCTGTTTTTT. Amino acids: CASSTSRGNTGELFF.

In its sample, this clone was seen once. The rearrangement joins TRBV19 to TRBJ2-1; 8 positions agree with TRBD2. The ends lost 5 bases at V and 7 bases at J; junction bases unmatched: 16. The CDR3 runs 17 residues. The germline V gene has CDR1 LNHDA and CDR2 SQIVND (reference sequence). CDR3 residues: CASSPSFVVAGRNEQFF. CDR3 bases: TGTGCCAGTAGTCCGAGCTTTGTAGTAGCGGGACGGAATGAGCAGTTCTTC.

This clone has a handful of counts. V is TRBV27 and J is TRBJ1-5; 12 bases map to TRBD1. The CDR3 totals 18 residues. V dropped 4 bases and J dropped 2; count of bases not matched to a gene: 9. Germline V gene sequence: CDR1 MNHEY, CDR2 SMNVEV (reference sequence). The DNA for the CDR3 is TGTGCCAGCAGTTCTTCCGGGACAGGGGGCTCGGGCAATCAGCCCCAGCATTTT. It yields the protein CASSSSGTGGSGNQPQHF.

V gene TRBV7-8 combines with J gene TRBJ2-3; D is possibly TRBD2 (6 bases). CDR1 SGHVS and CDR2 FQNEAQ come from the germline V gene. This CDR3 is built from 15 residues. V gave up 1 base and J gave up 0 bases, with 8 bases separating them. The CDR3 DNA reads as TGTGCCAGCAGCTTAGTGGAGGGCAGCACAGATACGCAGTATTTT. Translation: CASSLVEGSTDTQYF.

This sequence joins TRBV10-3 and TRBJ2-7, with D tentatively TRBD1 (6 bases). CDR1 and CDR2 (germline): ENHRY, SYGVKD. The germline V and J ends were trimmed by 6 bases and 4 bases, with 13 bases remaining between them. The CDR3 consists of 13 residues. CDR3 in DNA: TGTGCCATCAGCACCGGGACAAGTTACGAGCAGTACTTC. It encodes CAISTGTSYEQYF.

This clone was seen more than once but under ten times. The chain links TRBV11-3 to TRBJ2-5; 10 bases are a match to TRBD1. V trimming: 5 bases; J trimming: 7 bases; junction bases outside the gene matches: 7. Germline CDR1 is SGHNT and CDR2 is YENEEA. The CDR3 spans 14 residues. CDR3 sequence: CASSPGTGATTQYF. The CDR3 nucleotides read TGTGCCAGCAGCCCGGGGACAGGGGCGACGACCCAGTACTTC.

V usage is TRBV7-2 and J usage is TRBJ1-1; D remains ambiguous. Germline CDR1 reads SGHTA; CDR2 reads FQGNSA. The V and J ends lost 0 bases and 4 bases respectively, with 15 bases between them. This CDR3 region has 16 residues. Here the CDR3 reads CASSLATTLGSTEAFF. CDR3 coding DNA: TGTGCCAGCAGCTTAGCGACAACACTTGGGAGCACTGAAGCTTTCTTT.

The chain couples TRBV30 to TRBJ2-7; a weak D match, TRBD2 (5 bases). Trimming cost V 0 bases and J 4 bases, with 13 bases left between them. The CDR3 contains 14 residues. Germline V CDR1 and CDR2: GTSNPN, SVGIG (reference sequence). The CDR3 nucleotides are TGTGCCTGGAGTGTACTAGTGGGCCCGTACGAGCAGTACTTC. Residues: CAWSVLVGPYEQYF.

This sequence joins TRBV30 and TRBJ2-1; 10 positions match TRBD2. Germline V gives CDR1 GTSNPN, CDR2 SVGIG (reference sequence). Trimming cost V 2 bases and J 0 bases; bases outside gene matches: 4. There are 16 residues in the CDR3. Here the CDR3 reads CAWSPLAGSSYNEQFF. The CDR3 DNA reads as TGTGCCTGGAGTCCACTAGCGGGAAGCTCCTACAATGAGCAGTTCTTC.

V gene TRBV6-1 combines with J gene TRBJ2-7, with D uncertain. Germline V gene sequence: CDR1 MNHNS, CDR2 SASEGT. CDR3 length equals 10 residues. Trimming took off 5 bases at V and 6 bases at J, with 5 bases between the two ends. In DNA, the CDR3 is TGTGCCAGCAGTTGGGCCGAGCAGTACTTC. This gives the protein CASSWAEQYF.

The chain joins TRBV30 to TRBJ2-7; 9 bases agree with TRBD2. CDR1 and CDR2 from the germline V gene are GTSNPN and SVGIG (reference sequence). The V segment lost 2 bases and the J segment 2 bases; nucleotides outside the gene matches: 7. The CDR3 is 15 residues long. CDR3 protein: CAWSQAGGPTYEQYF. CDR3 bases: TGTGCCTGGAGTCAAGCGGGAGGCCCCACCTACGAGCAGTACTTC. Combining the CDR3 with reference TRBV30 and TRBJ2-7 gives the whole variable domain SQTIHQWPATLVQPVGSPLSLECTVEGTSNPNLYWYRQAAGRGLQLLFYSVGIGQISSEVPQNLSASRPQDRQFILSSKKLLLSDSGFYLCAWSQAGGPTYEQYFGPGTRLTVT.

The rearrangement links TRBV27 to TRBJ1-5; weak D call: TRBD1 (5 bases). The CDR3 is 15 amino acids. From germline, CDR1 is MNHEY and CDR2 SMNVEV (reference sequence). V gave up 3 bases and J gave up 6 bases, with 15 bases separating them. The CDR3 DNA is TGTGCCAGCAGTTTCTCTACGACGGGGGGTCAGCCCCAGCATTTT. This sequence encodes CASSFSTTGGQPQHF.

This clone was counted once. The chain couples TRBV9 to TRBJ2-2; TRBD2 matches at 7 bases. The CDR3 is 17 amino acids. Trimming at V came to 6 bases and at J to 4 bases, leaving 15 bases not matched to a gene. Germline CDR1 and CDR2: SGDLS and YYNGEE. CDR3 bases: TGTGCCAGCACCCCAAGGGAGGGGCAGGACCTCACCGGGGAGCTGTTTTTT. Translating gives CASTPREGQDLTGELFF.

This clone was counted a single time. The DNA for the CDR3 is TGTGCCAGCAGCCCCGGAAGCGGGAGGATCGATGAGCAGTTCTTC. Its translation is CASSPGSGRIDEQFF. This chain links TRBV6-5 with TRBJ2-1; 9 nucleotides align to TRBD2. With V trimmed by 6 bases and J by 8 bases, 11 bases remained unmatched. The V gene's germline CDR1 is MNHEY and CDR2 SVGAGI. This CDR3 spans 15 amino acids.

This clone was counted a few times. This chain links TRBV19 with TRBJ1-2; D perhaps matches TRBD1 (5 bases). Trimming removed 7 bases from V and 4 bases from J, with 16 bases in between. This CDR3 region has 14 residues. Germline lookup yields CDR1 LNHDA and CDR2 SQIVND (reference sequence). The DNA for the CDR3 is TGTGCCAGTAACCCAAGGGGTTCAGGCTATGGCTACACCTTC. Translating it yields CASNPRGSGYGYTF.

The J gene is TRBJ2-7, the V gene TRBV7-6; TRBD2 agrees at 11 bases. The V segment lost 5 bases and the J segment 2 bases; nucleotides outside the gene matches: 5. There are 15 residues in the CDR3. Germline CDR1 is SGHVS and CDR2 is FNYEAQ. The CDR3 region has the DNA TGTGCCAGCAGCGCGACTAGCGGGATGACCTACGAGCAGTACTTC. Translating it yields CASSATSGMTYEQYF. The full variable domain, completed using reference TRBV7-6 and TRBJ2-7, is GAGVSQSPRYKVTKRGQDVALRCDPISGHVSLYWYRQALGQGPEFLTYFNYEAQQDKSGLPNDRFSAERPEGSISTLTIQRTEQRDSAMYRCASSATSGMTYEQYFGPGTRLTVT.